The clone carrying this TCR beta chain was detected only once. The antigen remains undetermined. These data originate in a study of radiation and T cells in renal cell carcinoma. Regarding the study as a whole: In blood, top tumor clones expanded by 2 weeks, shrinking by 4.

The data were produced by immunoSEQ multiplex PCR, yet TCRdb's version contains in-frame clones alone and is incomplete. The sample holds about 140,000 clones, 83% seen once. Germline values: CDR1 SGHTA, CDR2 FQGNSA. CDR3 length: 16 residues. The V and J ends lost 5 bases and 0 bases respectively, with 14 bases between them. Time point in this sample: baseline pretreatment blood. Sample treatment: 15 Gy SBRT to primary tumor, nephrectomy 4 weeks later. This specimen consisted of blood, obtained from a patient whose treatment included radiotherapy and nephrectomy. The chain recombines TRBV7-2 with TRBJ1-5, with D unresolved. The source of this sequence is a woman aged 45-65 years with renal cell carcinoma. The CDR3 DNA reads as TGTGCCAGCAGCCCAGGACGGCGCTATAGCAATCAGCCCCAGCATTTT. It codes for CASSPGRRYSNQPQHF.